One sample yielded the 6 T cell receptor beta chains listed below, sequenced in a study of blood T cell repertoires in COVID-19. The repertoire was sequenced with immunoSEQ multiplex PCR; TCRdb's copy has only in-frame clones and lacks some. Of about 160,000 clones in the sample, 82% were seen once. The sequencing input was peripheral blood. The receptors stem from a woman aged 40 to 50 with COVID-19, enrolled during active disease.

The V gene is TRBV18, the J gene TRBJ1-1, with TRBD1 matching 8 bases. The V and J ends lost 3 bases and 5 bases, in that order; junction bases with no gene match: 5. The germline V gene has CDR1 KGHSH and CDR2 LQKENI. This CDR3 spans 14 amino acids. The CDR3 is CASSPSQGATEAFF. The CDR3 DNA sequence: TGTGCCAGCTCACCTAGCCAGGGGGCAACTGAAGCTTTCTTT.

This clone came up once. J is TRBJ2-7 and V is TRBV7-8; TRBD1 might be the D (5 bases). The germline CDR1 and CDR2 sequences are SGHVS and FQNEAQ. Trimming pared 1 base from V and 5 bases from J, leaving 9 bases between. The CDR3 sequence is 13 residues long. This chain's CDR3 is CASSLGSRDEQYF. The CDR3 DNA reads TGTGCCAGCAGCTTAGGGTCCAGGGACGAGCAGTACTTC.

This clone was observed once. The chain combines TRBV10-3 with TRBJ1-1; maybe TRBD1 (6 bases). V dropped 11 bases and J dropped 6 bases, with 16 bases sitting between them. Germline CDR1 is ENHRY and CDR2 is SYGVKD. CDR3 length equals 12 residues. The CDR3 DNA reads as TGTGCCTCAAGGACAGCCTCGGCTGAAGCTTTCTTT. It is translated as CASRTASAEAFF.

This chain links TRBV6-1 with TRBJ1-3; 7 bases are a match to TRBD1. The CDR3 length is 16 residues. V lost 3 bases and J lost 2; bases outside the gene matches: 7. CDR1 is MNHNS, CDR2 SASEGT, per germline. The CDR3 DNA is TGTGCCAGCAGTGACCCTGACAGGGCGACTGGAAACACCATATATTTT. As protein: CASSDPDRATGNTIYF.

The V call is TRBV9, the J call TRBJ1-6, with D possibly being TRBD1 (5 bases). The ends were cut back, 0 bases at V and 7 bases at J, with 11 bases in the middle. Germline V lookup: CDR1 SGDLS, CDR2 YYNGEE. The CDR3 contains 15 residues. CDR3 DNA sequence: TGTGCCAGCAGCGTAGGATTACAGGCGAATTCACCCCTCCACTTT. This sequence encodes CASSVGLQANSPLHF.

The V and J genes are TRBV6-5 and TRBJ1-4; D gene ambiguous. The CDR3 is made up of 14 amino acids. V was clipped by 5 bases and J by 8 bases, with 15 bases between them. From germline, CDR1 is MNHEY and CDR2 SVGAGI. The CDR3 loop is CASSTNTASEKLFF. As DNA, the CDR3 is TGTGCCAGCAGTACCAACACCGCTTCGGAAAAACTGTTTTTT.